These T cell receptor beta chains were read from a single sample in a study of T cells after yellow fever vaccination. TCRdb fed the 5' RACE reads into MiXCR, producing one record per CDR3 protein. Of roughly 500,000 distinct CDR3 sequences detected, under 25% appear once; the ten largest clones hold about 13%. The sequenced sample was PBMCs, obtained 15 days after the yellow fever booster vaccination. The receptors here all came from a man between 25 and 39 years old who received the YFV17D yellow fever vaccine. Each CDR3 is given with its conserved first and last residue. Fields, in order: J gene, clone size, V gene, D gene, CDR3 DNA, CDR3 protein. D genes are given only for firm matches. The size field is filled for only some rows; it gives once, few, many or a size class.

>TRBJ2-7|few|TRBV11-2|.
TGTGCCAGCAGCTTAGCTTTTATTTCCTACGAGCAGTACTTC
CASSLAFISYEQYF
>TRBJ2-2|few|TRBV25-1|TRBD1
TGTGCCAGCAGACAAACAGGGTGGAACAACGGACAGGTGTTTTTT
CASRQTGWNNGQVFF
>TRBJ2-7|.|TRBV20-1|.
TGCAGTGCTAGTGTCTACCATGGTTCGGGGAGCTACGAGCAGTACTTC
CSASVYHGSGSYEQYF
>TRBJ2-1|few|TRBV6-2/TRBV6-3|TRBD2
TGTGCCAGCAGTTACTCAACTAGCGGGAGGCGGGGTGAGCAGTTCTTC
CASSYSTSGRRGEQFF
>TRBJ1-2|.|TRBV5-4|.
TGTGCCAGCAGCTTGAGTGTTTCGGGGGGGACCAACTATGGCTACACCTTC
CASSLSVSGGTNYGYTF
>TRBJ2-3|.|TRBV12-3/TRBV12-4|.
TGTGCCAGCAGTTCAGCAAATACGCAGTATTTT
CASSSANTQYF
>TRBJ2-4|many|TRBV29-1|TRBD2
TGCAGCGTTGTCCTGGGCGGGAGAAACATTCAGTACTTC
CSVVLGGRNIQYF
>TRBJ2-4|.|TRBV7-2|.
TGTGCCAGCAGCGAGTATCACATTCAGTACTTC
CASSEYHIQYF
>TRBJ2-7|.|TRBV15|TRBD2
TGTGCCACCAGCAGAGATAAGTACCTAGCGGGGTCCGAGCAGTACTTC
CATSRDKYLAGSEQYF
>TRBJ2-6|.|TRBV9|.
TGTGCCAGCACCGAGGACCCCGACTCTTCTGGGGCCAACGTCCTGACTTTC
CASTEDPDSSGANVLTF
>TRBJ1-5|.|TRBV6-5|.
TGTGCCAGCAGTTACTCGGGCAGATCTCAGCCCCAGCATTTT
CASSYSGRSQPQHF
>TRBJ1-4|.|TRBV15|.
TGTGCCACCAGCAGCGCGGGACGAGGGAGGGAGGCGACTAATGAAAAACTGTTTTTT
CATSSAGRGREATNEKLFF
>TRBJ2-7|.|TRBV4-2|TRBD2
TGTGCCAGCAGCCGTGTGGGGGGGTCCGGGGGAGCTTCCTACGAGCAGTACTTC
CASSRVGGSGGASYEQYF
>TRBJ1-2|few|TRBV6-6|TRBD1
TGTGCCACCTCCGGGACAGGGGGCTATGGCTACACCTTC
CATSGTGGYGYTF
>TRBJ2-2|few|TRBV6-5|.
TGTGCCAGCACCCCGGCGCCCGCGAACACCGGGGAGCTGTTTTTT
CASTPAPANTGELFF
>TRBJ2-7|.|TRBV4-2|.
TGTGCCAGGGGCCCCGGGCGGAGCAGCTACGAGCAGTACTTC
CARGPGRSSYEQYF
>TRBJ2-2|.|TRBV20-1|.
TGCAGTGCTAGAGGGTGGAGCGGGGAGCTGTTTTTT
CSARGWSGELFF
>TRBJ1-2|few|TRBV29-1|.
TGCAGCGTTGACCGCCAGCGCGTGGGCGCTGGCTACACCTTC
CSVDRQRVGAGYTF
>TRBJ2-5|.|TRBV5-5|.
TGTGCCAGCAGCTTGAGTACTAGCAGGCGGGAGACCCAGTACTTC
CASSLSTSRRETQYF
>TRBJ2-7|.|TRBV7-8|TRBD2
TGTGCCAGCAGCACCTGGACTAGCGGGTCGGAAGAGCAGTACTTC
CASSTWTSGSEEQYF
>TRBJ2-2|few|TRBV19|.
TGTGCCAGTAGCTCATCGAGGGTGGCGAACACCGGGGAGCTGTTTTTT
CASSSSRVANTGELFF
>TRBJ2-3|few|TRBV7-8|.
TGTGCCAGCAGCTGGGGAAGAGATACGCAGTATTTT
CASSWGRDTQYF
>TRBJ2-2|few|TRBV3-1|.
TGTGCCAGCAGCCAAGATCTTGCGGGTAGTAAAAACGCGAACACCGGGGAGCTGTTTTTT
CASSQDLAGSKNANTGELFF
>TRBJ2-7|.|TRBV28|.
TGTGCCAGTCATACTAGCAACTACGAGCAGTACTTC
CASHTSNYEQYF
>TRBJ1-2|.|TRBV2|.
TGTGCCAGCACCGGGTTTGGCTACACCTTC
CASTGFGYTF
>TRBJ2-7|.|TRBV28|TRBD2
TGTGCCAGCAGTAAACAGGGACTAGCGGAAAAAACGGGCGAGCAGTACTTC
CASSKQGLAEKTGEQYF
>TRBJ2-1|few|TRBV24-1|.
TGTGCCACCAGCTTGCCCGGGACTTCGTACAATGAGCAGTTCTTC
CATSLPGTSYNEQFF
>TRBJ2-1|.|TRBV18|.
TGTGCCAGCTCACCTCTGACTAGACCCCTCTCCTACAATGAGCAGTTCTTC
CASSPLTRPLSYNEQFF
>TRBJ2-5|few|TRBV20-1|TRBD2
TGCAGTGCAAGTACTAGCGGAAAAGAGACCCAGTACTTC
CSASTSGKETQYF
>TRBJ2-1|few|TRBV20-1|TRBD2
TGCAGTGCTACTCCTAGCGGGAGGGATGAGCAGTTCTTC
CSATPSGRDEQFF
>TRBJ1-5|.|TRBV21-1|.
TGTGCCAGCAGCCGACAGCCCTATCAGCCCCAGCATTTT
CASSRQPYQPQHF
>TRBJ2-1|few|TRBV20-1|.
TGCAGTGCTGAACGCGAGTGGTCTGAGCAGTTCTTC
CSAEREWSEQFF
>TRBJ2-2|few|TRBV12-3/TRBV12-4|.
TGTGCCAGCAGAGGACAGGGAGGGGACACCGGGGAGCTGTTTTTT
CASRGQGGDTGELFF
>TRBJ1-1|many|TRBV12-3/TRBV12-4|.
TGTGCCAGCAGTTTGGAGGTGGGACGGGGAGCTTTCTTT
CASSLEVGRGAFF
>TRBJ1-1|.|TRBV5-1|.
TGCGCCAGCAGCTTGTATCAGGGCCTCAGGTGGGAAGCTTTCTTT
CASSLYQGLRWEAFF
>TRBJ1-1|.|TRBV12-3/TRBV12-4|.
TGTGCCAGCAGGATTGGGGGGCCCGGGGGGACTGAAGCTTTCTTT
CASRIGGPGGTEAFF
>TRBJ2-4|.|TRBV10-2|.
TGCGCCACCCTGAGGAGGGGGAACATTCAGTACTTC
CATLRRGNIQYF
>TRBJ2-1|.|TRBV3-1|.
TGTGCCAGCAGCCGTAGTAACAATGAGCAGTTCTTC
CASSRSNNEQFF
>TRBJ2-3|few|TRBV7-9|.
TGTGCCAGCAGCTTAGCGGAGGGGGAACCGGTCGATACGCAGTATTTT
CASSLAEGEPVDTQYF
>TRBJ2-3|few|TRBV4-2|TRBD2
TGTGCCAGCAGACCTCATGGGGCGACTAGCAGTGATGTCACAGATACGCAGTATTTT
CASRPHGATSSDVTDTQYF
>TRBJ2-2|few|TRBV5-1|TRBD2
TGCGCCAGCAGTTCATCTAGCGGAGCCTCGAGGACCGGGGAGCTGTTTTTT
CASSSSSGASRTGELFF
>TRBJ2-1|.|TRBV20-1|TRBD1
TGCTGTGCTAGAGATCTCGGGGGACAGGCTTACAATGAGCAGTTCTTC
CCARDLGGQAYNEQFF
>TRBJ1-1|.|TRBV7-9|.
TGTGCCAGCAGCACACGGGGGGGAGCTTTCTTT
CASSTRGGAFF
>TRBJ2-2|.|TRBV6-2/TRBV6-3|TRBD2
TGTGCCAGCAGCCCCGCTAGCGGGAGCTGGACCGGGGAGCTGTTTTTT
CASSPASGSWTGELFF
>TRBJ2-2|few|TRBV20-1|.
TGCAGTGCTAGGGTGGACACCGGGGAGCTGTTTTTT
CSARVDTGELFF
>TRBJ2-2|few|TRBV20-1|.
TGCAGTGCTCCCTCTAGGGCCGGCACCGGGGAGCTGTTTTTT
CSAPSRAGTGELFF
>TRBJ2-7|.|TRBV20-1|.
TGCAGTGCTACAGGGAGTAAATACGAGCAGTACTTC
CSATGSKYEQYF
>TRBJ2-1|few|TRBV30|.
TGTGCCTGGAATGGCCTAGCGTTCTACAATGAGCAGTTCTTC
CAWNGLAFYNEQFF
>TRBJ2-2|.|TRBV25-1|TRBD2
TGTGCCAGCAGTGACCTAGCGGAAGCCACCGGGGAGCTGTTTTTT
CASSDLAEATGELFF
>TRBJ2-1|.|TRBV5-1|TRBD2
TGCGCCAGCAGCTTGGAAGGTCGGTCTAGCGGTAACAATGAGCAGTTCTTC
CASSLEGRSSGNNEQFF
>TRBJ2-5|.|TRBV29-1|TRBD1
TGCAGCGTTGAATATCCCGCAGGGGGCGTTCGGGGGACCCAGTACTTC
CSVEYPAGGVRGTQYF